This T cell receptor (beta chain) appears in the sequencing data of a study of cytotoxic CD8 clonotypes in ibrutinib-treated CLL (dated by TCRdb to the early 2020s). Background for the entire study: The cohort was composed of about 10 relapsed/refractory and 15 treatment-naive patients; IGHV unmutated status was identified in some 17 patients. Partial responses were observed in approximately 24 patients and complete responses in 2; after a median follow-up of 68 months, remission was maintained in approximately 15 patients and progression was observed in about twelve. Response samples were taken after a median of 12 months on treatment, ranging from about 6 to 40 months. Samples averaged approximately 260,000 productive templates and 90,000 to 100,000 productive rearrangements. Of the 90 or so participants in the trial, 25 to 30 had longitudinal samples available. Cryopreserved peripheral blood mononuclear cells were collected before treatment, at response, and at either disease progression or sustained remission. Every remission and progressive disease sample was obtained while ibrutinib was still being received by the patients.

This sample's time point label indicates: about eleven months on ibrutinib. For TCR beta library preparation, 1.5 to 2 micrograms of genomic DNA were extracted from the cryopreserved PBMCs. Longitudinal blood samples from CLL patients on ibrutinib monotherapy were analyzed using high-throughput TCR beta sequencing. The patients were enrolled in a single-center, open-label phase 2 trial of ibrutinib monotherapy. Note on this clone: Its antigen specificity is not known. The input lacks base qualities; no much larger clone sits a single base away.

CDR1 and CDR2 were assigned from the germline V gene as SNHLY and FYNNEI. The CDR3 has 15 amino acids, counting the end cysteine and phenylalanine. CDR3 DNA is the only sequence kept; it has 45 bases, read in frame from the first base. The junction shows trimming of 2 bases on V and 4 bases on J, and the gene matches do not reach 4 bases of it. Findings and caveats that apply to the study as a whole: Public clonotypes were rare and either contracted or stayed stable during treatment, and the rise in clonality at ibrutinib response reflected the expansion of private clonotypes. An increase in clonality was observed at ibrutinib response, with clonality remaining stable during sustained remission and falling back toward baseline at progression. Sustained-remission and progressing patients did not have matched sampling times, and lymph node repertoires were not examined. At baseline, clonality was higher than in age-matched healthy donors and showed a strong correlation with circulating CD8+ T-cell counts.

On a MiSeq, deep resolution sequencing aimed for a depth between 1 in 1 million and 1 in 200,000 T cells, with each clonotype covered about 9.2x on average. TCR beta libraries were generated with the immunoSEQ hsTCRB Kit. Per the original workflow: Data were analyzed with ImmunoSEQ Data Assistant and ImmunoSEQ Analyzer, with V, D and J genes assigned per IMGT definitions. Clonality, which ranges from 0 to 1, was calculated as one minus the normalized Shannon entropy of productive rearrangement frequencies. Only overrepresented clonotypes making up at least 0.05% of each patient's repertoire were included in the public clonotype analysis. About a dozen repertoires from age-matched healthy donors, obtained from immuneACCESS, served as clonality controls. The source is immuneACCESS, and TCRdb retained only in-frame sequences with V and J called. Part of the clones is not carried over; for the studies checked, unresolved V genes explain less than half of this, and the remainder is unexplained. Clone size and V and J calls were adopted from that table, with D and trimming inferred from the DNA. The sample table holds some 140,000 clones, of which approximately 90% were seen once. Jointly, the top ten make up more than 10% of the sample.

The chain couples TRBV2 to TRBJ1-2; 10 bases in the middle match TRBD1. The sequenced sample was PBMCs, obtained after 12 months of ibrutinib treatment. The receptor was derived from a human donor with chronic lymphocytic leukemia. The nucleotides read TGTGCCAGCAGTGAACGGGACAGGGGCGCCTATGGCTACACCTTC. Translated, this is CASSERDRGAYGYTF.